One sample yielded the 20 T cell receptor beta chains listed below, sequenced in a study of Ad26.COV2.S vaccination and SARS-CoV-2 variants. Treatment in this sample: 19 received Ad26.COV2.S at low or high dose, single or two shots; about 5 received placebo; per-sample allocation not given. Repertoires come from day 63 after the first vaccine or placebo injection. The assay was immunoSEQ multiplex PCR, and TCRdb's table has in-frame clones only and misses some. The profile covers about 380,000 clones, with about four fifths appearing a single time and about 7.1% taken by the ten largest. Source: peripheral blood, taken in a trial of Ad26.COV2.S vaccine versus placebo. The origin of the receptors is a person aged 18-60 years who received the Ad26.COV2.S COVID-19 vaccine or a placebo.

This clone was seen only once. As DNA, the CDR3 is TGTGCTAGTGGTGGAGTAGGGTTGGTGGAGACCCAGTACTTC. It codes for CASGGVGLVETQYF. The chain links TRBV12-5 to TRBJ2-5; D unresolved. Germline CDR1 and CDR2: LGHNT and FRNRAP. The CDR3 spans 14 residues. V was cut by 5 bases and J by 5 bases, with 15 bases left in between.

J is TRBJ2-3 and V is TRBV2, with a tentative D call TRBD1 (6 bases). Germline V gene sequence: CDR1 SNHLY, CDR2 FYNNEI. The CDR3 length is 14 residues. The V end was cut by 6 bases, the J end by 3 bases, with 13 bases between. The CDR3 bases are TGTGCCAGCAGGACAGGTCAGGGGACAGATACGCAGTATTTT. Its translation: CASRTGQGTDTQYF.

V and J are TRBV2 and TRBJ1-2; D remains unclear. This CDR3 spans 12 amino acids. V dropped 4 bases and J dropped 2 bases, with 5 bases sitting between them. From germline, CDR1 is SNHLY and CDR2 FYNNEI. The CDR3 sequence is CASSGQNYGYTF. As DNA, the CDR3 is TGTGCCAGCAGTGGCCAGAACTATGGCTACACCTTC.

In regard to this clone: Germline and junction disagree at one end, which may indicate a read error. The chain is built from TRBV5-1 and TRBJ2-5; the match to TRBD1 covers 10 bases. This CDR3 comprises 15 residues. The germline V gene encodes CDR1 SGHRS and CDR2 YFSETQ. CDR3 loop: CASSLGTGEWETQYF. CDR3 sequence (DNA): TGCGCCAGCAGTTTGGGGACAGGGGAATGGGAGACCCAGTACTTC.

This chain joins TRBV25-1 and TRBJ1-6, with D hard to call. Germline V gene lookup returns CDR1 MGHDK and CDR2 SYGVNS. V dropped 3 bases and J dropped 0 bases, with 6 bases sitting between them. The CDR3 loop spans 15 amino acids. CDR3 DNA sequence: TGTGCCAGCAGTGATACCATCTCCTATAATTCACCCCTCCACTTT. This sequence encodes CASSDTISYNSPLHF.

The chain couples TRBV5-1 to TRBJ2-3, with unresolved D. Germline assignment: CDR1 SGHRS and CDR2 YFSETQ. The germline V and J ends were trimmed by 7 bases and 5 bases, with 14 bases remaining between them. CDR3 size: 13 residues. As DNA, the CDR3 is TGCGCCAGCTTTCTCCCTGGGATAGATACGCAGTATTTT. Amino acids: CASFLPGIDTQYF.

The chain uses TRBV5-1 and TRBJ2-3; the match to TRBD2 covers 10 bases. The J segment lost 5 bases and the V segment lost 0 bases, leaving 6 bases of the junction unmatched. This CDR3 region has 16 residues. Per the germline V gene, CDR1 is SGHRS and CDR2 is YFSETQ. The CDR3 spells CASSLAAGGPVDTQYF. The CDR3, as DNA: TGCGCCAGCAGCTTGGCAGCGGGGGGGCCGGTAGATACGCAGTATTTT.

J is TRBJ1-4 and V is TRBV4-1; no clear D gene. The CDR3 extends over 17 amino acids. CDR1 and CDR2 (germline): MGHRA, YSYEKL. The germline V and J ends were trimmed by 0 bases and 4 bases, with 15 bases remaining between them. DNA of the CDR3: TGCGCCAGCAGCCAAGATCATTTGCAAAGCTTTAATGAAAAACTGTTTTTT. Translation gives CASSQDHLQSFNEKLFF.

In nucleotides, the CDR3 is TGTGCCAGCAGCTTGGGCAGACTGAACACTGAAGCTTTCTTT. Amino acids: CASSLGRLNTEAFF. This rearrangement joins TRBV5-5 to TRBJ1-1, with D unresolved. This CDR3 contains 14 residues. Trimming removed 0 bases at V and 0 bases at J, with 6 bases between. Germline CDR1 SGHKS, CDR2 YYEKEE (reference sequence).

CDR3 in amino acids: CASSRLRENTEAFF. The CDR3, as DNA: TGTGCCAGCAGCCGTTTACGGGAGAACACTGAAGCTTTCTTT. The V and J genes are TRBV11-2 and TRBJ1-1; no reliable D call. V lost 5 bases, J lost 1 base, and 11 bases lay in between. Looked up from germline, CDR1 is SGHAT and CDR2 is FQNNGV. The CDR3 runs 14 residues.

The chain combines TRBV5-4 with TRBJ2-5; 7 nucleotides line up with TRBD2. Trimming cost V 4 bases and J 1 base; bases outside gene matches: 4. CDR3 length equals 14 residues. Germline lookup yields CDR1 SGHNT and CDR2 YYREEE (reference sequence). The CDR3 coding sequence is TGTGCCAGCAGCCCGGCTAGCGGCCAAGAGACCCAGTACTTC. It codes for CASSPASGQETQYF.

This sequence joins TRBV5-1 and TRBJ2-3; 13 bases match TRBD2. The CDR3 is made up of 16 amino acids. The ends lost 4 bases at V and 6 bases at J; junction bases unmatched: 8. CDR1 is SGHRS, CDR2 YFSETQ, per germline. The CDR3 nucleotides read TGCGCCAGCAGCCCGAGGCCGACTAGCGGGGGGGATACGCAGTATTTT. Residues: CASSPRPTSGGDTQYF.

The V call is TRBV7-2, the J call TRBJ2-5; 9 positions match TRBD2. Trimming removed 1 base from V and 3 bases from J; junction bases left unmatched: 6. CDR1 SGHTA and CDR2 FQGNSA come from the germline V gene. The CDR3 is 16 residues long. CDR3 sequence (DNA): TGTGCCAGCAGCTTAGTTCTAGCGGGACTTGAAGAGACCCAGTACTTC. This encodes CASSLVLAGLEETQYF.

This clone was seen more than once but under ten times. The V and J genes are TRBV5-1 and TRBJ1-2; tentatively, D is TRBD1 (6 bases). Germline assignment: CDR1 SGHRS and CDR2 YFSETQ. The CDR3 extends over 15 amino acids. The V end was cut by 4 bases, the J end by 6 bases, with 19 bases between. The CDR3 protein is CASSTSAGGGDGYTF. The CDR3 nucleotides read TGCGCCAGCAGCACCAGCGCTGGGGGGGGCGATGGCTACACCTTC. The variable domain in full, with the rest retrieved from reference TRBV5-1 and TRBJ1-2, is KAGVTQTPRYLIKTRGQQVTLSCSPISGHRSVSWYQQTPGQGLQFLFEYFSETQRNKGNFPGRFSGRQFSNSRSEMNVSTLELGDSALYLCASSTSAGGGDGYTFGSGTRLTVV.

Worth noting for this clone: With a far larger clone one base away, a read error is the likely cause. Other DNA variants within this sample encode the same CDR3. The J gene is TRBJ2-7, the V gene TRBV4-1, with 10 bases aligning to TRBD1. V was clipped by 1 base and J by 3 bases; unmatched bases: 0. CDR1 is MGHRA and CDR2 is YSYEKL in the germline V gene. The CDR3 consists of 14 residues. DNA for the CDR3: TGCGCCAGCAGCCAAGGGGACAGGGGCTACGAGCAGTACTTC. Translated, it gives CASSQGDRGYEQYF.

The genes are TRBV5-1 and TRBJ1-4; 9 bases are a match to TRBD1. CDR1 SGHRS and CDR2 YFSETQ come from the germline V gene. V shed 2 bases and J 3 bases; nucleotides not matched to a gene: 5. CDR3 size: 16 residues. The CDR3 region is CASSFGTGTSNEKLFF. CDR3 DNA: TGCGCCAGCAGCTTCGGGACAGGGACCTCTAATGAAAAACTGTTTTTT. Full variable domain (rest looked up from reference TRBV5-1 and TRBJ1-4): KAGVTQTPRYLIKTRGQQVTLSCSPISGHRSVSWYQQTPGQGLQFLFEYFSETQRNKGNFPGRFSGRQFSNSRSEMNVSTLELGDSALYLCASSFGTGTSNEKLFFGSGTQLSVL.

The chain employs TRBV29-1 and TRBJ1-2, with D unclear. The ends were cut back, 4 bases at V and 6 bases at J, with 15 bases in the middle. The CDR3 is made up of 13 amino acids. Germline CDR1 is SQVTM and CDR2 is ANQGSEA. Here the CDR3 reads CSVVTLPFDGYTF. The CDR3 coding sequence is TGCAGCGTTGTAACACTTCCGTTCGATGGCTACACCTTC.

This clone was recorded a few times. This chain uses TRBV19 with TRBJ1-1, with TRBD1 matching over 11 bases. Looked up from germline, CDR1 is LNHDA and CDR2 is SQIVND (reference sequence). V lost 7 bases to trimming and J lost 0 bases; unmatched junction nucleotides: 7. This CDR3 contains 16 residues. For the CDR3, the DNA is TGTGCCAGTATTACCGGGACAGGGGGGTTGAACACTGAAGCTTTCTTT. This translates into CASITGTGGLNTEAFF.

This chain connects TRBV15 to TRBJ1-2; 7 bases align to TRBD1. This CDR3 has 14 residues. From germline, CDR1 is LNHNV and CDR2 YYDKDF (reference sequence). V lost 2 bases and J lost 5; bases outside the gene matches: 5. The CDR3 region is CATSRQDRIYGYTF. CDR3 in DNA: TGTGCCACCAGCAGACAGGACAGGATTTATGGCTACACCTTC.

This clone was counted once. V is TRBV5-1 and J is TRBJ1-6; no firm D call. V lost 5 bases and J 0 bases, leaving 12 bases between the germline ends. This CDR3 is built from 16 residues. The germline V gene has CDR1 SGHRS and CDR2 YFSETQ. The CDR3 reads CASRLDESSYNSPLHF. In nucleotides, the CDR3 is TGCGCCAGCAGGCTGGACGAGAGCTCCTATAATTCACCCCTCCACTTT.